The 31 T cell receptor beta chains below come from one sample, sequenced in a study of T-cell reconstitution after alpha-beta-depleted transplantation in children. Unique molecular identifiers featured in how the TCRbeta library was prepared. Using its own MiXCR run on the PCR reads, TCRdb lists one record per CDR3 protein. The sample consists of 45,000 to 50,000 distinct CDR3 sequences, around 56% of them appearing once. The sample was peripheral blood, taken before TCRalphabeta/CD19-depleted stem cell transplant. All receptors derive from a boy under two years old with SCID, due to receive a stem cell transplant.

This clonotype was counted a few times. The V and J genes are TRBV7-9 and TRBJ1-5; tentatively, D is TRBD1 (5 bases). The germline V gene has CDR1 SEHNR and CDR2 FQNEAQ (reference sequence). Trimming removed 5 bases at V and 12 bases at J, with 20 bases between. The CDR3 is 14 amino acids. CDR3 nucleotides: TGTGCCAGCAGCCAACAGGAGGGCCCTCCGCACCAGCATTTT. It yields the protein CASSQQEGPPHQHF.

The count of this clonotype is one. The chain couples TRBV4-2 to TRBJ2-1; no clear D. This CDR3 comprises 16 residues. V was pared by 3 bases and J by 1 base, with 13 bases between. Germline lookup yields CDR1 LGHNA and CDR2 YNFKEQ. Written as DNA, the CDR3 is TGTGCCAGCAGCCAGGGCCTTTCCGGATCCTACAATGAGCAGTTCTTC. Residues: CASSQGLSGSYNEQFF.

The V call is TRBV6-2 or TRBV6-3, the J call TRBJ2-3; maybe TRBD2 (5 bases). The germline V gene has CDR1 MNHEY and CDR2 SVGEGT. V lost 1 base to trimming and J lost 0 bases, with 8 bases between them. The CDR3 runs 15 residues. The CDR3 protein is CASSYWTDSTDTQYF. CDR3 in DNA: TGTGCCAGCAGTTACTGGACTGATAGCACAGATACGCAGTATTTT.

The rearrangement uses TRBV5-6 and TRBJ2-7; the D is unclear. CDR1 is SGHDT and CDR2 is YYEEEE in the germline V gene. V shed 1 base and J shed 3 bases, with 8 bases lying between them. This CDR3 region has 13 residues. The CDR3 sequence is CASSLSQRYEQYF. The CDR3 DNA reads TGTGCCAGCAGCTTGAGTCAGCGCTACGAGCAGTACTTC.

The table lists this clonotype with a few counts. The gene calls are TRBV6-1 and TRBJ2-1; the match to TRBD2 covers 8 bases. The CDR3 covers 15 residues. Trimming took 7 bases from V and 10 from J; bases not matched to a gene: 15. Germline V CDR1 and CDR2: MNHNS, SASEGT. The CDR3 coding sequence is TGTGCCAGCAATCCCGAGGGCGGGGGGCCGGACGAGCAGTTCTTC. Its translation is CASNPEGGGPDEQFF.

This clonotype was detected a few times. The genes are TRBV12-3 or TRBV12-4 and TRBJ1-5, with 10 bases matching TRBD1. V lost 6 bases to trimming and J lost 7 bases; unmatched junction nucleotides: 9. The length of the CDR3 is 15 residues. The CDR3 DNA sequence: TGTGCCAGCAGGACGGGACAGGGGTTCGAGCAGCCCCAGCATTTT. This sequence encodes CASRTGQGFEQPQHF.

This clonotype has ten or more counts. The chain combines TRBV4-1 with TRBJ1-1, with D tentatively TRBD1 (5 bases). The CDR3 contains 13 residues. The germline V gene encodes CDR1 MGHRA and CDR2 YSYEKL. Trimming shortened V by 0 bases and J by 4 bases, and 6 bases separated the two germline ends. The CDR3 here is CASSQDRGTEAFF. CDR3 DNA: TGCGCCAGCAGCCAAGATAGGGGCACTGAAGCTTTCTTT.

The J gene is TRBJ2-7, the V gene TRBV20-1; D is ambiguous. This CDR3 is 12 amino acids long. With 0 bases removed from V and 3 bases from J, the gap between germline ends came to 6 bases. The germline gives CDR1 DFQATT, CDR2 SNEGSKA (reference sequence). The CDR3 DNA sequence: TGCAGTGCTAGAGACCCCTTCTACGAGCAGTACTTC. The encoded protein is CSARDPFYEQYF.

This clonotype came up many times. V is TRBV7-9 and J is TRBJ2-4; D uncertain. CDR3 size: 11 residues. CDR1 and CDR2 (germline): SEHNR, FQNEAQ (reference sequence). V lost 4 bases to trimming and J lost 7 bases, with 5 bases between them. This chain's CDR3 is CASSWTNIQYF. CDR3 DNA: TGTGCCAGCAGCTGGACGAACATTCAGTACTTC.

Only a few counts were recorded for this clonotype. The chain has TRBV4-2 and TRBJ2-1; D unclear. The CDR3 has 15 residues. V shed 3 bases and J shed 4 bases, with 13 bases lying between them. Germline V gene lookup returns CDR1 LGHNA and CDR2 YNFKEQ. In DNA, the CDR3 is TGTGCCAGCAGCCAGCTAACCAGCCGTTACAATGAGCAGTTCTTC. This codes for CASSQLTSRYNEQFF.

The rearrangement links TRBV27 to TRBJ2-3; D unclear. The CDR3 is 16 residues long. V shed 5 bases and J shed 6 bases, with 21 bases lying between them. Germline loops: CDR1 MNHEY, CDR2 SMNVEV (reference sequence). CDR3: CASSHRPGVVLDTQYF. CDR3 coding DNA: TGTGCCAGCAGTCACCGCCCTGGGGTAGTTTTGGATACGCAGTATTTT.

This chain connects TRBV28 to TRBJ1-1; 8 bases match TRBD1. CDR3 size: 15 residues. Germline loops: CDR1 MDHEN, CDR2 SYDVKM. Germline trimming cut 5 bases from V and 2 bases from J; bases unmatched to any gene: 7. CDR3 DNA sequence: TGTGCCAGCAGTCAAAGGGACAGGAGCAACACTGAAGCTTTCTTT. The encoded protein is CASSQRDRSNTEAFF.

This clonotype showed up just once. The chain recombines TRBV7-2 with TRBJ1-2; 7 bases agree with TRBD1. The CDR3 contains 14 residues. CDR1 is SGHTA, CDR2 FQGNSA, per germline. Germline trimming cut 4 bases from V and 3 bases from J; bases unmatched to any gene: 5. Here the CDR3 reads CASSSGTVHYGYTF. DNA of the CDR3: TGTGCCAGCAGCTCCGGGACAGTCCACTATGGCTACACCTTC.

V and J are TRBV5-5 and TRBJ1-1; D remains unclear. Germline V gene sequence: CDR1 SGHKS, CDR2 YYEKEE (reference sequence). V gave up 4 bases and J gave up 3 bases, with 13 bases separating them. The CDR3 length is 14 residues. In DNA, the CDR3 is TGTGCCAGCAGCCGCCTCGCAGGAGACACTGAAGCTTTCTTT. It encodes CASSRLAGDTEAFF.

The chain has TRBV7-2 and TRBJ2-5, with 8 bases that match TRBD2. V shed 4 bases and J 5 bases; nucleotides not matched to a gene: 9. This CDR3 region has 15 residues. CDR1 SGHTA and CDR2 FQGNSA come from the germline V gene. The CDR3 here is CASSSGIGGRETQYF. The CDR3 nucleotides read TGTGCCAGCAGCTCTGGGATCGGCGGGAGGGAGACCCAGTACTTC.

This clonotype was counted many times. The chain links TRBV20-1 to TRBJ2-7, with 8 positions matching TRBD2. Germline V gene lookup returns CDR1 DFQATT and CDR2 SNEGSKA (reference sequence). The V and J ends lost 3 bases and 5 bases, in that order; junction bases with no gene match: 6. This CDR3 spans 13 amino acids. The CDR3: CSASASGFHEQYF. CDR3 nucleotide sequence: TGCAGTGCTAGTGCTAGCGGGTTCCACGAGCAGTACTTC.

In this sample, this clonotype turned up once. This chain links TRBV5-1 with TRBJ2-2; 8 nucleotides line up with TRBD1. Looked up from germline, CDR1 is SGHRS and CDR2 is YFSETQ. This CDR3 region has 15 residues. The V segment lost 2 bases and the J segment 6 bases; nucleotides outside the gene matches: 6. This CDR3 is CASSFISGGPGELFF. The CDR3 coding sequence is TGCGCCAGCAGCTTCATATCAGGGGGCCCCGGGGAGCTGTTTTTT. Supplemented by reference TRBV5-1 and TRBJ2-2, the full variable domain reads KAGVTQTPRYLIKTRGQQVTLSCSPISGHRSVSWYQQTPGQGLQFLFEYFSETQRNKGNFPGRFSGRQFSNSRSEMNVSTLELGDSALYLCASSFISGGPGELFFGEGSRLTVL.

Only a few counts were recorded for this clonotype. V is TRBV24-1 and J is TRBJ2-5, with 7 bases matching TRBD2. Losses at the gene ends were 0 bases for V and 0 bases for J; bases not matched to a gene: 0. The CDR3 has 15 amino acids. CDR1 is KGHDR and CDR2 is SFDVKD in the germline V gene. This CDR3 reads CATSDLAGDQETQYF. DNA of the CDR3: TGTGCCACCAGTGATTTGGCGGGGGACCAAGAGACCCAGTACTTC.

CDR3 sequence reads: CASSLEGGSGETQYF. The DNA for the CDR3 is TGTGCCAGCAGCTTAGAGGGGGGCTCCGGGGAGACCCAGTACTTC. The rearrangement joins TRBV11-2 to TRBJ2-5, with D perhaps matching TRBD1 or TRBD2 (6 bases each). V lost 0 bases, J lost 5 bases, and 13 bases lay in between. CDR1 SGHAT and CDR2 FQNNGV come from the germline V gene. The CDR3 covers 15 residues.

This chain links TRBV4-3 with TRBJ1-2; no clear D. The V gene's germline CDR1 is LGHNA and CDR2 YSLEER. V dropped 1 base and J dropped 3 bases, with 12 bases sitting between them. The CDR3 totals 15 residues. The CDR3 protein is CASSQGAFQDYGYTF. CDR3 in DNA: TGCGCCAGCAGCCAAGGCGCTTTTCAGGACTATGGCTACACCTTC.

This sequence joins TRBV6-2 or TRBV6-3 and TRBJ1-5, with 7 bases lining up with TRBD1. CDR3 size: 13 residues. With V trimmed by 6 bases and J by 7 bases, 6 bases remained unmatched. CDR1 is MNHEY and CDR2 is SVGEGT in the germline V gene. CDR3 sequence reads: CASRRTGDQPQHF. DNA of the CDR3: TGTGCCAGCAGAAGGACAGGCGACCAGCCCCAGCATTTT.

There are a few counts of this clonotype. The V and J genes are TRBV4-2 and TRBJ2-7; either TRBD1 or TRBD2 may supply D (5 bases each). CDR3 length: 16 residues. The germline gives CDR1 LGHNA, CDR2 YNFKEQ. V lost 0 bases to trimming and J lost 2 bases, with 14 bases between them. In DNA form, the CDR3 reads TGTGCCAGCAGCCAAGAGGGGGTTCAGGGAACCTACGAGCAGTACTTC. Its translation: CASSQEGVQGTYEQYF.

The V gene is TRBV7-9, the J gene TRBJ2-5; D unclear. Germline CDR1 SEHNR, CDR2 FQNEAQ (reference sequence). With 4 bases removed from V and 0 bases from J, the gap between germline ends came to 18 bases. The CDR3 extends over 17 amino acids. In nucleotides, the CDR3 is TGTGCCAGCAGCTACTACCCGGTACGCCCAGACCAAGAGACCCAGTACTTC. Translation gives CASSYYPVRPDQETQYF.

A few counts support this clonotype. This chain joins TRBV12-3 or TRBV12-4 and TRBJ2-5, with D possibly being TRBD1 or TRBD2 (5 bases each). Trimming took off 8 bases at V and 6 bases at J, with 16 bases between the two ends. This CDR3 region has 13 residues. Here the CDR3 DNA reads TGTGCCAGCTTGGGGGTGGGAGTAAAGACCCAGTACTTC. Protein sequence: CASLGVGVKTQYF.

The table lists this clonotype with a few counts. V and J are TRBV7-2 and TRBJ2-1; perhaps TRBD2 as D (5 bases). The CDR3 is made up of 16 amino acids. CDR1 and CDR2 (germline): SGHTA, FQGNSA. V was clipped by 1 base and J by 0 bases, with 10 bases between them. The CDR3 sequence is CASSLDGISSYNEQFF. CDR3 coding DNA: TGTGCCAGCAGCTTAGACGGGATCAGCTCCTACAATGAGCAGTTCTTC.

This clonotype is categorized as medium-sized. The chain joins TRBV5-8 to TRBJ1-3; 10 bases align to TRBD1. This CDR3 contains 18 residues. V trimming: 4 bases; J trimming: 0 bases; junction bases outside the gene matches: 10. The V gene's germline CDR1 is SGHTS and CDR2 YDEGEE. The CDR3 loop is CASSRRDRGRSSGNTIYF. The CDR3 coding sequence is TGTGCCAGCAGCCGCCGGGACAGGGGCCGGAGCTCTGGAAACACCATATATTTT.

This clonotype showed up just a few times. The chain joins TRBV6-2 or TRBV6-3 to TRBJ2-5; 9 positions agree with TRBD2. Germline V CDR1 and CDR2: MNHEY, SVGEGT. V lost 4 bases and J lost 6; bases outside the gene matches: 6. The CDR3 is made up of 14 amino acids. CDR3 amino acids: CASSWTSEYQTQYF. CDR3 in DNA: TGTGCCAGCAGTTGGACTAGCGAGTATCAGACCCAGTACTTC.

This clonotype was picked up a small number of times. In DNA, the CDR3 is TGTGCCAGCAGTTACCGGGATCTTGAAGCTTTCTTT. Translating gives CASSYRDLEAFF. The V call is TRBV6-2 or TRBV6-3, the J call TRBJ1-1; D is unclear. Germline V gene data show CDR1 as MNHEY and CDR2 as SVGEGT. This CDR3 has 12 amino acids. Trimming cost V 2 bases and J 7 bases, with 8 bases left between them.

V gene TRBV12-3 or TRBV12-4 combines with J gene TRBJ2-3; 8 bases match TRBD1. Trimming at V came to 7 bases and at J to 2 bases, leaving 8 bases not matched to a gene. This CDR3 contains 15 residues. The CDR3 DNA follows: TGTGCCAGCACCACGACGGACAGGGACACAGATACGCAGTATTTT. Protein: CASTTTDRDTDTQYF.

This clonotype was seen a few times. The chain links TRBV7-2 to TRBJ1-5; D is uncertain. Per the germline V gene, CDR1 is SGHTA and CDR2 is FQGNSA. The CDR3 covers 13 residues. V was trimmed by 4 bases and J by 5 bases, leaving 9 bases between them. The CDR3 is CASSSVPYQPQHF. DNA of the CDR3: TGTGCCAGCAGCTCCGTCCCTTATCAGCCCCAGCATTTT.

This clonotype was detected a few times. The genes are TRBV20-1 and TRBJ1-2, with 7 bases lining up with TRBD1. The CDR3 is made up of 12 amino acids. The V segment lost 4 bases and the J segment 6 bases; nucleotides outside the gene matches: 5. Germline V lookup: CDR1 DFQATT, CDR2 SNEGSKA (reference sequence). The CDR3 region has the DNA TGCAGTGCTACCCGGGACAGCCATGGCTACACCTTC. This codes for CSATRDSHGYTF.